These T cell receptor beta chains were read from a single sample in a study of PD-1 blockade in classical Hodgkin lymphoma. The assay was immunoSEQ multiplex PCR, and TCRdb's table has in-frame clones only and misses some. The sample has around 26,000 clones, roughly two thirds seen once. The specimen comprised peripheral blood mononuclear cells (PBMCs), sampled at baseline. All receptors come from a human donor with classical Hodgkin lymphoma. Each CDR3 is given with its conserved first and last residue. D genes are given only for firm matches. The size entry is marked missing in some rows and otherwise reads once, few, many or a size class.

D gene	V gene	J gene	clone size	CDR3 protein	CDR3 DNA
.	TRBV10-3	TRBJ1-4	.	CAITAREGEKLFF	TGTGCCATCACGGCCAGGGAGGGTGAAAAACTGTTTTTT
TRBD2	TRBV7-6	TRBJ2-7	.	CASSLYPASGASYEQYF	TGTGCCAGCAGCTTATACCCCGCAAGCGGGGCGTCTTACGAGCAGTACTTC
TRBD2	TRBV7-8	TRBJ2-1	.	CASSPHGLAGHNEQFF	TGTGCCAGCAGCCCCCACGGGCTAGCGGGGCACAATGAGCAGTTCTTC
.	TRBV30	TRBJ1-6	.	CAWSRSSRDSPLHF	TGTGCCTGGAGTCGCAGCTCCCGGGATTCACCCCTCCACTTT
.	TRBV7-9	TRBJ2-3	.	CASSYFRQNTDTQYF	TGTGCCAGCAGCTATTTCAGACAGAACACAGATACGCAGTATTTT
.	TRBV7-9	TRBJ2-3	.	CASSFTGRDTQYF	TGTGCCAGCAGCTTTACAGGGAGGGATACGCAGTATTTT
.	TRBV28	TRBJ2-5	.	CASSSPGALQETQYF	TGTGCCAGCAGTTCACCCGGGGCCCTCCAAGAGACCCAGTACTTC
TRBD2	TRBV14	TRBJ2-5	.	CASSQGVTAGEPQYF	TGTGCCAGCAGCCAAGGGGTAACAGCGGGGGAGCCCCAGTACTTC
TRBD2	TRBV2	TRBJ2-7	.	CASKGTRSYEQYF	TGTGCCAGCAAGGGGACTAGGTCCTACGAGCAGTACTTC
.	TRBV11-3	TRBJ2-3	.	CASSSLATTGTDTQYF	TGTGCCAGCAGCTCCCTAGCCACCACGGGCACAGATACGCAGTATTTT
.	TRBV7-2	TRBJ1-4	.	CASSISGATNEKLFF	TGTGCCAGCAGCATCAGCGGTGCAACTAATGAAAAACTGTTTTTT
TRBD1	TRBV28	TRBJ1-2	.	CASSLWGDRANGYTF	TGTGCCAGCAGTTTATGGGGGGACAGGGCGAACGGCTACACCTTC
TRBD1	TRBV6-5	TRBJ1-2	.	CASSYSQGEAVTF	TGTGCCAGCAGTTACTCACAGGGGGAGGCGGTGACCTTC
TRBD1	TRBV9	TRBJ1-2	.	CASSGTGAGYTF	TGTGCCAGCAGCGGGACAGGGGCTGGCTACACCTTC
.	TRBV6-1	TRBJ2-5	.	CASSDLSGTVLGRQTQYF	TGTGCCAGCAGTGATTTGTCCGGGACGGTCTTAGGACGACAGACCCAGTACTTC
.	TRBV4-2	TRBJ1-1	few	CASSQVRLATGRGDNEAFF	TGTGCCAGCAGCCAAGTTCGGTTAGCGACGGGACGCGGGGATAATGAAGCTTTCTTT
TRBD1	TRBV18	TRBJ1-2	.	CASSPGTVYGYTF	TGTGCCAGCTCACCAGGGACAGTCTATGGCTACACCTTC
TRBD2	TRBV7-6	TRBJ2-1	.	CASSSLAGGYNEQFF	TGTGCCAGCAGCTCTCTAGCGGGGGGCTACAATGAGCAGTTCTTC
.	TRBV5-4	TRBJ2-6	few	CASSLGSGANVLTF	TGTGCCAGCAGCTTAGGCTCTGGGGCCAACGTCCTGACTTTC
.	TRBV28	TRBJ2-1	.	CASSLIRETYNEQFF	TGTGCCAGCAGTTTGATTAGGGAAACTTACAATGAGCAGTTCTTC